This is a list of T cell receptor beta chains from one sample in a study of cytomegalovirus exposure and HLA in healthy donors. Clones were read by immunoSEQ multiplex PCR, and TCRdb kept only the in-frame ones, dropping some. This table holds about 110,000 clones, under 90% found once. Sample: PBMCs. These receptors were obtained from a young woman in good health and CMV-seronegative. Each CDR3 is given with its conserved first and last residue. D genes are given only for firm matches. The size field is filled for only some rows; it gives once, few, many or a size class.

CASSAPGRRGEQYF	TGTGCCAGCAGTGCTCCGGGTCGAAGGGGCGAGCAGTACTTC	TRBV6-5	.	.	TRBJ2-7
CASSSRGLAGKKYEQYF	TGTGCCAGCAGCTCCCGAGGCCTAGCGGGAAAAAAATACGAGCAGTACTTC	TRBV5-6	.	TRBD2	TRBJ2-7
CASSWRTIDEQFF	TGTGCCAGCAGCTGGAGGACTATAGATGAGCAGTTCTTC	TRBV5-6	.	.	TRBJ2-1
CASSSLTEINSPLHF	TGTGCCAGCAGCTCGCTTACAGAGATAAATTCACCCCTCCACTTT	TRBV5-6	.	.	TRBJ1-6
CASLAWTPQETQYF	TGTGCCAGCCTCGCGTGGACACCCCAAGAGACCCAGTACTTC	TRBV2	.	.	TRBJ2-5
CASSEGTANYGYTF	TGTGCCAGCAGTGAAGGGACAGCTAACTATGGCTACACCTTC	TRBV2	few	.	TRBJ1-2
CASSLSGTGGTEAFF	TGTGCCAGCAGTTTAAGCGGGACAGGGGGCACTGAAGCTTTCTTT	TRBV28	.	TRBD1	TRBJ1-1
CASSQGQGFSEQYF	TGCGCCAGCAGCCAAGGGCAGGGGTTTTCCGAGCAGTACTTC	TRBV4-1	many	.	TRBJ2-7
CASSFRRGEAFF	TGTGCCAGCAGCTTTAGACGGGGTGAAGCTTTCTTT	TRBV7-9	.	.	TRBJ1-1
CASSSGMGSEFGTEAFF	TGTGCCAGCAGTTCCGGGATGGGGTCGGAGTTTGGCACTGAAGCTTTCTTT	TRBV11-2	once	.	TRBJ1-1
CASSERWTGIEKLFF	TGTGCCAGCAGTGAAAGGTGGACAGGGATCGAAAAACTGTTTTTT	TRBV25-1	.	TRBD1	TRBJ1-4
CASSPRQNTDTQYF	TGCGCCAGCAGCCCCCGACAGAACACAGATACGCAGTATTTT	TRBV5-1	.	.	TRBJ2-3
CSASGEKLFF	TGCAGTGCCAGCGGTGAAAAACTGTTTTTT	TRBV20-1	.	.	TRBJ1-4
CSASFLREQYF	TGCAGTGCTAGTTTTTTGAGGGAGCAGTACTTC	TRBV20-1	.	.	TRBJ2-7
CASRSILWSGDTQYF	TGTGCCAGCAGATCCATCCTGTGGAGTGGGGATACGCAGTATTTT	TRBV27	.	.	TRBJ2-3
CASSFSGMGGHEQYF	TGTGCCAGCAGTTTTAGCGGGATGGGCGGCCACGAGCAGTACTTC	TRBV27	.	TRBD2	TRBJ2-7
CASSNPALAGAPPRLYNEQFF	TGTGCCAGCAGTAACCCCGCACTAGCGGGAGCCCCTCCCCGACTATACAATGAGCAGTTCTTC	TRBV27	.	TRBD2	TRBJ2-1
CASSIGGVADTQYF	TGTGCCAGTAGTATAGGGGGGGTAGCAGATACGCAGTATTTT	TRBV19	.	.	TRBJ2-3
CASSSGTSEAEQFF	TGTGCCAGCAGCTCCGGGACTAGCGAAGCTGAGCAGTTCTTC	TRBV11-3	.	TRBD2	TRBJ2-1
CASSSYPSGTGASGNTIYF	TGCGCCAGCAGCTCCTACCCATCCGGGACAGGCGCCTCCGGAAACACCATATATTTT	TRBV5-1	.	TRBD1	TRBJ1-3
CASSLAAGDYNEQFF	TGTGCCAGCAGCTTAGCGGCAGGGGACTACAATGAGCAGTTCTTC	TRBV7-6	once	.	TRBJ2-1
CASSVIDRGETQYF	TGTGCCAGCAGCGTAATTGACAGGGGAGAGACCCAGTACTTC	TRBV5-4	.	TRBD1	TRBJ2-5
CSSSLGDRAGDYGYTF	TGTTCCAGCAGCTTAGGAGACAGGGCAGGTGACTATGGCTACACCTTC	TRBV7-9	.	TRBD1	TRBJ1-2
CASSETAGLNTEAFF	TGTGCCAGCAGTGAGACGGCGGGGCTGAACACTGAAGCTTTCTTT	TRBV2	.	.	TRBJ1-1
CASSLGGGTTNEQYF	TGCGCCAGCAGCTTGGGAGGCGGGACCACTAACGAGCAGTACTTC	TRBV5-1	.	.	TRBJ2-7
CATSRDPGIGTTNEKLFF	TGTGCCACCAGCAGAGATCCGGGGATTGGTACGACTAATGAAAAACTGTTTTTT	TRBV15	.	.	TRBJ1-4
CAVAGGGPIYNEQFF	TGTGCCGTAGCGGGAGGGGGGCCTATCTACAATGAGCAGTTCTTC	TRBV7-6	.	TRBD2	TRBJ2-1
CASSQLATSGVSTDTQYF	TGTGCCAGCTCGCAACTTGCGACTAGCGGGGTCAGCACAGATACGCAGTATTTT	TRBV18	.	TRBD2	TRBJ2-3
CASSKRGLHNEQFF	TGTGCCAGCAGCAAACGGGGACTACACAATGAGCAGTTCTTC	TRBV21-1	.	.	TRBJ2-1
CAWSVPRDEQYF	TGTGCCTGGAGTGTACCCAGGGACGAGCAGTACTTC	TRBV30	.	.	TRBJ2-7
CASLRQSYGYTF	TGTGCCAGCCTCCGACAGTCCTATGGCTACACCTTC	TRBV2	.	.	TRBJ1-2
CASSQTSGSYEQYF	TGTGCCAGCTCACAGACTAGCGGGAGCTACGAGCAGTACTTC	TRBV18	.	TRBD2	TRBJ2-7
CASSRDFQETQYF	TGTGCTAGCAGCCGGGACTTCCAAGAGACCCAGTACTTC	TRBV7-7	.	.	TRBJ2-5
CASSQGQGVETQYF	TGTGCCAGCAGCCAAGGACAGGGGGTCGAGACCCAGTACTTC	TRBV4-2	once	TRBD1	TRBJ2-5
CASSSTGLDTQYF	TGTGCTAGCAGCTCGACAGGGTTGGATACGCAGTATTTT	TRBV7-7	.	TRBD1	TRBJ2-3
CASSPRDEQFF	TGTGCCAGCAGCCCGCGAGATGAGCAGTTCTTC	TRBV11-2	.	.	TRBJ2-1
CASSSGTRRQETQYF	TGTGCCAGCAGTTCCGGGACAAGACGACAAGAGACCCAGTACTTC	TRBV2	.	.	TRBJ2-5
CAISESVGDSTDTQYF	TGTGCCATCAGTGAGTCCGTGGGAGACAGCACAGATACGCAGTATTTT	TRBV10-3	few	.	TRBJ2-3
CASSQGSGGTPDFF	TGCGCCAGCAGCCAAGGATCGGGAGGGACCCCGGATTTTTTT	TRBV4-3	.	.	TRBJ1-4
CASSGQTDQPQHF	TGTGCCAGCAGTGGGCAGACAGATCAGCCCCAGCATTTT	TRBV6-1	.	.	TRBJ1-5
CATRDRGLEQYF	TGTGCCACCCGGGACAGGGGTTTGGAGCAGTACTTC	TRBV10-3	.	TRBD1	TRBJ2-7
CASLRKQGGTGELFF	TGTGCCAGCCTCCGGAAACAGGGCGGCACCGGGGAGCTGTTTTTT	TRBV2	.	.	TRBJ2-2
CASSEKQGNSNQPQHF	TGTGCCAGCAGTGAAAAACAGGGAAATAGCAATCAGCCCCAGCATTTT	TRBV6-1	.	.	TRBJ1-5
CAISETSSSNNEQFF	TGTGCCATCAGTGAAACTAGCTCCTCGAACAATGAGCAGTTCTTC	TRBV10-3	once	.	TRBJ2-1
CASARTSENTGELFF	TGCGCCAGTGCAAGAACTAGCGAAAACACCGGGGAGCTGTTTTTT	TRBV5-1	.	TRBD2	TRBJ2-2
CASSTRLAGGPASYNEQFF	TGTGCCAGCAGCACCCGACTAGCGGGAGGGCCTGCCTCCTACAATGAGCAGTTCTTC	TRBV9	.	TRBD2	TRBJ2-1
CASSTVVAVRSSYEQYF	TGTGCCAGCAGCACCGTCGTCGCGGTTAGGAGCTCCTACGAGCAGTACTTC	TRBV7-9	.	.	TRBJ2-7
CASSLQAGLATDTQYF	TGTGCCAGCAGCCTTCAGGCGGGACTAGCAACAGATACGCAGTATTTT	TRBV7-2	.	TRBD2	TRBJ2-3
CASSRVLKTGELFF	TGTGCCAGCAGCCGCGTTCTAAAAACCGGGGAGCTGTTTTTT	TRBV7-3	.	.	TRBJ2-2
CASSPWQTGSTEAFF	TGTGCCAGCTCACCATGGCAGACCGGGAGTACTGAAGCTTTCTTT	TRBV18	.	.	TRBJ1-1
CASGLGSGQYPNEQFF	TGTGCTAGTGGTTTGGGTTCGGGACAGTACCCCAATGAGCAGTTCTTC	TRBV12-5	.	TRBD1	TRBJ2-1
CASSLQPGLAREQFF	TGTGCCAGCAGTTTACAACCGGGACTAGCACGTGAGCAGTTCTTC	TRBV27	.	TRBD2	TRBJ2-1
CASSGRVPNVLTF	TGTGCCAGCAGCGGCAGGGTTCCCAACGTCCTGACTTTC	TRBV7-9	.	.	TRBJ2-6
CAWMRQPQHF	TGTGCCTGGATGAGGCAGCCCCAGCATTTT	TRBV30	few	.	TRBJ1-5
CASSQSGRPPYEQYF	TGTGCCAGCAGCCAAAGCGGGAGGCCCCCCTACGAGCAGTACTTC	TRBV13	.	TRBD2	TRBJ2-7
CAISERGYEQYF	TGTGCCATCAGTGAACGGGGCTACGAGCAGTACTTC	TRBV10-3	.	.	TRBJ2-7
CASSPVYQSNYGYTF	TGTGCCAGCTCACCAGTTTACCAGTCTAACTATGGCTACACCTTC	TRBV18	.	.	TRBJ1-2
CASSGTSGTRDTQYF	TGTGCCAGCAGCGGTACTAGCGGGACGAGAGATACGCAGTATTTT	TRBV11-2	.	TRBD2	TRBJ2-3